Shown below are 23 T cell receptor beta chains from a single sample sequenced in a study of blood T cells in healthy people across ages. Using a J-beta primer mix together with a sample-barcoded 5' primer, a second PCR was run for roughly 6 to 11 cycles. One entry per CDR3 protein, called by TCRdb with MiXCR from the 5' RACE reads. Seen here are fewer than 2 million distinct CDR3 sequences, about two fifths observed once, and the top ten hold 20% to 25%. The specimen sequenced was blood. All receptors derive from a human donor in good health.

The genes are TRBV4-2 and TRBJ2-3; D is undetermined. Germline lookup yields CDR1 LGHNA and CDR2 YNFKEQ. This CDR3 has 15 residues. V lost 4 bases to trimming and J lost 2 bases, with 13 bases between them. The CDR3 DNA reads TGTGCCAGCAGCCCGTCCCTCGAACACACAGATACGCAGTATTTT. Its translation: CASSPSLEHTDTQYF.

This clonotype was seen more than once but under ten times. This sequence joins TRBV7-2 and TRBJ2-3; no clear D. Trimming pared 3 bases from V and 5 bases from J, leaving 9 bases between. Germline V gene sequence: CDR1 SGHTA, CDR2 FQGNSA. This CDR3 has 13 amino acids. The CDR3 DNA reads as TGTGCCAGCAGCTTCAATTTTGGAGATACGCAGTATTTT. Translated, it gives CASSFNFGDTQYF.

Points on this clonotype: The junction departs from germline at one end; a sequencing error may be responsible. The V call is TRBV12-3 or TRBV12-4, the J call TRBJ1-5; unclear D gene. The CDR3 loop spans 13 amino acids. Written as DNA, the CDR3 is TGTGCCAGCAGGCTAGCGGGCAACCAGCCCCAGCATTTT. This gives the protein CASRLAGNQPQHF.

This clonotype was seen only a few times. The rearrangement links TRBV12-3 or TRBV12-4 to TRBJ2-7, with 9 bases identical to TRBD1. The CDR3 runs 14 residues. Losses at the gene ends were 3 bases for V and 4 bases for J; bases not matched to a gene: 4. CDR3 nucleotide sequence: TGTGCCAGCAGTTTCTGGGACAGGGTTTACGAGCAGTACTTC. Its translation is CASSFWDRVYEQYF.

The sample holds a few counts of this clonotype. The V call is TRBV29-1, the J call TRBJ2-1; D uncertain. The germline V gene has CDR1 SQVTM and CDR2 ANQGSEA. The CDR3 covers 14 residues. Between the trimmed V and J ends, which lost 0 bases and 7 bases, there was a span of 13 bases. The CDR3 sequence: CSVEDFTRKNEQFF. The CDR3 DNA sequence: TGCAGCGTTGAAGATTTTACGCGCAAGAATGAGCAGTTCTTC.

The sample holds many counts of this clonotype. J is TRBJ2-7 and V is TRBV7-9; 7 nucleotides agree with TRBD1. With 5 bases clipped from V and 2 bases from J, the junction kept 3 bases outside the gene matches. This CDR3 contains 13 residues. The germline V gene encodes CDR1 SEHNR and CDR2 FQNEAQ (reference sequence). CDR3 coding DNA: TGTGCCAGCAGCCCCCAGGGGGCCTACGAGCAGTACTTC. Its protein is CASSPQGAYEQYF. Complete variable domain (other parts from reference TRBV7-9 and TRBJ2-7): DTGVSQNPRHKITKRGQNVTFRCDPISEHNRLYWYRQTLGQGPEFLTYFQNEAQLEKSRLLSDRFSAERPKGSFSTLEIQRTEQGDSAMYLCASSPQGAYEQYFGPGTRLTVT.

This clonotype appeared a single time. CDR3 sequence (DNA): TGCAGTGCCGGATATAGGGTCGACACTGAAGCTTTCTTT. Translated, it gives CSAGYRVDTEAFF. The chain recombines TRBV20-1 with TRBJ1-1, with D hard to call. The V gene's germline CDR1 is DFQATT and CDR2 SNEGSKA (reference sequence). V lost 6 bases and J lost 3, with 14 bases in between. There are 13 residues in the CDR3.

This clonotype has just a few counts. The chain recombines TRBV20-1 with TRBJ1-1; D unclear. CDR3 size: 15 residues. The germline V gene has CDR1 DFQATT and CDR2 SNEGSKA (reference sequence). Trimming removed 2 bases at V and 0 bases at J, with 13 bases between. Here the CDR3 reads CSARFPLGLNTEAFF. CDR3 bases: TGCAGTGCTAGATTCCCCCTTGGGTTGAACACTGAAGCTTTCTTT.

V usage is TRBV6-6 and J usage is TRBJ1-1, with 7 bases that match TRBD1. This CDR3 is 14 amino acids long. The germline CDR1 and CDR2 sequences are MNHNY and SVGAGI (reference sequence). With 6 bases clipped from V and 0 bases from J, the junction kept 4 bases outside the gene matches. As DNA, the CDR3 is TGTGCCAGCAGGGAACAGGGGCTGAACACTGAAGCTTTCTTT. The encoded protein is CASREQGLNTEAFF.

This clonotype was counted only a few times. This sequence joins TRBV6-2 or TRBV6-3 and TRBJ1-2; the D is unclear. Germline values: CDR1 MNHEY, CDR2 SVGEGT. The CDR3 spans 11 residues. Trimming removed 10 bases from V and 3 bases from J, with 9 bases in between. The CDR3 sequence is CATWGDYGYTF. The CDR3 region has the DNA TGTGCCACATGGGGAGACTATGGCTACACCTTC.

This clonotype was counted between two and nine times. This chain connects TRBV9 to TRBJ1-2; D may be TRBD1 (6 bases). Germline assignment: CDR1 SGDLS and CDR2 YYNGEE. Deletions cut 6 bases from V and 3 bases from J, with 18 bases between. The CDR3 runs to 15 residues. This CDR3 reads CASTLRGSGHYGYTF. The CDR3 DNA follows: TGTGCCAGCACCCTAAGGGGGTCCGGACACTATGGCTACACCTTC.

The chain has TRBV6-5 and TRBJ2-7; no clear D. CDR3 length: 13 residues. From germline, CDR1 is MNHEY and CDR2 SVGAGI. V shed 5 bases and J shed 0 bases, with 8 bases lying between them. CDR3 in amino acids: CASSHNPSYEQYF. CDR3 in DNA: TGTGCCAGCAGTCACAATCCCTCCTACGAGCAGTACTTC.

The chain is built from TRBV12-3 or TRBV12-4 and TRBJ1-1; the D is unclear. Trimming cost V 3 bases and J 10 bases, with 15 bases left between them. CDR3 length equals 13 residues. The CDR3 coding sequence is TGTGCCAGCAGTTTTGGCAACCCCCGAGGAGCTTTCTTT. It is translated as CASSFGNPRGAFF.

This clonotype was found once. An end of the junction does not agree with germline; a read error may underlie this. The chain links TRBV12-3 or TRBV12-4 to TRBJ2-3; TRBD2 matches at 8 bases. This CDR3 is 16 amino acids long. In DNA, the CDR3 is TGTGCCAGCAGTCCCCTGGCGGGGGGAAGCACAGATACGCGGTATTTT. Translating gives CASSPLAGGSTDTRYF.

Points on this clonotype: This may arise from a read error, as a much more abundant clone is one base away. The chain couples TRBV6-5 to TRBJ1-2; TRBD1 aligns across 8 bases. Trimming removed 7 bases from V and 5 bases from J; junction bases left unmatched: 9. Per germline, CDR1 MNHEY and CDR2 SVGAGI. The CDR3 runs to 14 residues. The CDR3 here is CASTPAGGAYGYTF. In nucleotides, the CDR3 is TGTGCCAGCACTCCAGCAGGGGGCGCGTATGGCTACACCTTC.

The V and J genes are TRBV9 and TRBJ2-1, with 12 nucleotides matching TRBD2. The germline CDR1 and CDR2 sequences are SGDLS and YYNGEE. The CDR3 is 15 residues long. V lost 4 bases, J lost 10 bases, and 9 bases stayed unmatched. The CDR3 DNA sequence: TGTGCCAGCAGCTCCACGACTAGCGGGGGTACCGAGCAGTTCTTC. Protein sequence: CASSSTTSGGTEQFF. The full variable domain, in which reference TRBV9 and TRBJ2-1 provide the parts outside the CDR3, is DSGVTQTPKHLITATGQRVTLRCSPRSGDLSVYWYQQSLDQGLQFLIQYYNGEERAKGNILERFSAQQFPDLHSELNLSSLELGDSALYFCASSSTTSGGTEQFFGPGTRLTVL.

To note about this clonotype: A much larger clone is a single base away; this may be a read error. The chain links TRBV6-5 to TRBJ2-4, with D unclear. Germline-derived CDR1 and CDR2 are MNHEY and SVGAGI. The V and J ends lost 2 bases and 13 bases respectively, with 12 bases between them. This CDR3 spans 12 amino acids. The CDR3 nucleotides are TGTGCCAGCAGTTACGGCCACAATGAGCAGTACTTC. Its protein product is CASSYGHNEQYF.

Only a few counts were recorded for this clonotype. The chain is built from TRBV12-3 or TRBV12-4 and TRBJ2-4; D may be TRBD1 or TRBD2 (6 bases each). The J call could be wrong; TRBJ2-7 is a better fit for the DNA end. This CDR3 comprises 14 residues. The CDR3, as DNA: TGTGCCAGCAGCCTCTATACAGGGAGGAACGAGCAGTACTTC. Translating gives CASSLYTGRNEQYF.

This clonotype showed up many times. The chain recombines TRBV6-4 with TRBJ2-1, with D unresolved. The V end lost 2 bases, the J end lost 5 bases, and 7 bases lay between the germline ends. Germline V gene data show CDR1 as MRHNA and CDR2 as SNTAGT. This CDR3 contains 13 residues. CDR3 nucleotides: TGTGCCAGCAGTGACGGCCCAAACAATGAGCAGTTCTTC. It is translated as CASSDGPNNEQFF.

The CDR3 sequence: CASTRRSGGLAKNIQYF. Here the CDR3 DNA reads TGTGCCAGCACCCGTAGGAGTGGCGGACTAGCCAAAAACATTCAGTACTTC. The chain has TRBV6-2 or TRBV6-3 and TRBJ2-4; perhaps TRBD2 as D (5 bases). The CDR3 loop spans 17 amino acids. The germline CDR1 and CDR2 sequences are MNHEY and SVGEGT. The V end lost 7 bases, the J end lost 0 bases, and 19 bases lay between the germline ends.

The V and J genes are TRBV10-3 and TRBJ1-2, with D uncertain. Trimming removed 3 bases at V and 6 bases at J, with 14 bases between. The germline gives CDR1 ENHRY, CDR2 SYGVKD. The CDR3 consists of 14 residues. The CDR3, as DNA: TGTGCCATCAGTGATGGACCCCGGAGGAATGGCTACACCTTC. The encoded protein is CAISDGPRRNGYTF.

This clonotype appeared a few times. The V and J genes are TRBV12-3 or TRBV12-4 and TRBJ1-1; D is undetermined. The CDR3 consists of 14 residues. The V end lost 7 bases, the J end lost 4 bases, and 16 bases lay between the germline ends. CDR3 loop: CASISRMVPTEAFF. For the CDR3, the DNA is TGTGCCAGCATCTCGAGGATGGTGCCCACTGAAGCTTTCTTT.

This clonotype was seen more than once but under ten times. The CDR3 DNA reads as TGTGCCTGGAGGATAGCGGGGGGCATTAATGAGCAGTTCTTC. It yields the protein CAWRIAGGINEQFF. V and J are TRBV30 and TRBJ2-1, with 10 bases lining up with TRBD2. Germline assignment: CDR1 GTSNPN and CDR2 SVGIG (reference sequence). J lost 7 bases, V lost 3 bases, and 6 bases had no gene match. The CDR3 loop spans 14 amino acids.